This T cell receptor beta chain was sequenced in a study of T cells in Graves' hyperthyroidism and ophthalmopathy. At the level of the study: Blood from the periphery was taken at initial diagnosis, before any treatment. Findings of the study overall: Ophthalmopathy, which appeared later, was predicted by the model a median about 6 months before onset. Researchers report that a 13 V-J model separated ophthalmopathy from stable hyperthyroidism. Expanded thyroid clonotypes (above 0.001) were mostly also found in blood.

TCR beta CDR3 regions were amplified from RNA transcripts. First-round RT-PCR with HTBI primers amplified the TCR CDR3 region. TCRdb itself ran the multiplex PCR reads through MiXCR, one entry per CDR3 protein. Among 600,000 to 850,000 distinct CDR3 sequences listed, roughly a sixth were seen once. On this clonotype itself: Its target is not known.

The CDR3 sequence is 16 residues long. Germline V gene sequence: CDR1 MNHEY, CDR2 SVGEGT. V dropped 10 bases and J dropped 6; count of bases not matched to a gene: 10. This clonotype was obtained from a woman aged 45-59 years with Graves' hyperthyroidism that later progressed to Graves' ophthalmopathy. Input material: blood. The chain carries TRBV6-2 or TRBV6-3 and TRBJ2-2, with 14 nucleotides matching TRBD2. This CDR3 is CATKGLAGVGAGELFF. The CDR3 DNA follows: TGTGCCACCAAGGGACTAGCGGGGGTCGGGGCCGGGGAGCTGTTTTTT.